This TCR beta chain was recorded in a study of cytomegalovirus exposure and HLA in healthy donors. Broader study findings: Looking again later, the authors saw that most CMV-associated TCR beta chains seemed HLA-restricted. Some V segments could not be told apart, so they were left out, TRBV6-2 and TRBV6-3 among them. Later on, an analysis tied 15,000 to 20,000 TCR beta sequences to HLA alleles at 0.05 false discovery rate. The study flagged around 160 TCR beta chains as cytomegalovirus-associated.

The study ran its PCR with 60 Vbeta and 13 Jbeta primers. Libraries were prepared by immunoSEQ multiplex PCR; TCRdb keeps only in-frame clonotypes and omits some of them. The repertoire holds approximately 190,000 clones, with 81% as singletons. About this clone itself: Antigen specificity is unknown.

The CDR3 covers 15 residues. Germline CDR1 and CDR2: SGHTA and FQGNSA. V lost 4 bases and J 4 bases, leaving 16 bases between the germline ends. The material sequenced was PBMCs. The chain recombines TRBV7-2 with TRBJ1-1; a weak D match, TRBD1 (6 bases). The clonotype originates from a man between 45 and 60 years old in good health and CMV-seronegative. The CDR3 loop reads CASSWGRQGSTEAFF. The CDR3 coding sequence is TGTGCCAGCAGCTGGGGCCGGCAGGGGAGCACTGAAGCTTTCTTT.